The 7 T cell receptor beta chains presented below share a single source sample, sequenced in a study. TCRdb passed the RT-PCR reads through MiXCR, listing each CDR3 protein once. The top ten hold 3% to 4.5% of the sample, which has hundreds of thousands of distinct CDR3 sequences, 13% to 15% seen once. The sequenced material came from memory CD4+ T cells from blood. These receptor sequences come from a female donor in good health, serving as a healthy control.

This chain connects TRBV9 to TRBJ2-2, with unresolved D. The ends were cut back, 7 bases at V and 0 bases at J, with 13 bases in the middle. CDR1 is SGDLS and CDR2 is YYNGEE in the germline V gene. The CDR3 extends over 15 amino acids. The CDR3 is CASGGSSANTGELFF. CDR3 nucleotide sequence: TGTGCCAGCGGTGGAAGTTCCGCGAACACCGGGGAGCTGTTTTTT.

Worth noting for this clonotype: The final CDR3 position lacks the conserved phenylalanine or tryptophan, pointing to a likely read error. The DNA is left out, because the CDR3 cannot be placed on it with certainty; the CDR3 is given as TCRdb lists it. This chain links TRBV27 with TRBJ2-4; the table gives TRBD2 as D, unverified against the DNA. The CDR3 length is 9 residues, termini included. Germline assignment: CDR1 MNHEY and CDR2 SMNVEV (reference sequence). CDR3 amino acids: CASQLAGGQ.

This clonotype appeared a few times. The V gene is TRBV20-1, the J gene TRBJ2-7; 15 nucleotides agree with TRBD2. This CDR3 has 17 amino acids. The trim removed 5 bases at V and 3 bases at J, leaving 11 bases unmatched. CDR1 DFQATT and CDR2 SNEGSKA come from the germline V gene (reference sequence). CDR3 bases: TGCAGTGCTCTATTCACCGGGACTAGCGGGAGGCTCTACGAGCAGTACTTC. Translating gives CSALFTGTSGRLYEQYF.

This clonotype was recorded many times. The chain recombines TRBV12-3 or TRBV12-4 with TRBJ2-7; the D is unclear. Between the trimmed V and J ends, which lost 3 bases and 5 bases, there was a span of 8 bases. The length of the CDR3 is 12 residues. The CDR3 is CASSFVSHEQYF. As DNA, the CDR3 is TGTGCCAGCAGTTTTGTTAGCCACGAGCAGTACTTC.

This clonotype was seen ten or more times. The chain uses TRBV3-1 and TRBJ2-5; 16 nucleotides agree with TRBD2. V shed 1 base and J 5 bases; nucleotides not matched to a gene: 10. The CDR3 runs to 19 residues. From germline, CDR1 is LGHDT and CDR2 YNNKEL (reference sequence). The CDR3 sequence: CASSQVVPGGLAGGETQYF. In DNA, the CDR3 is TGTGCCAGCAGCCAAGTTGTCCCGGGGGGACTAGCGGGAGGGGAGACCCAGTACTTC.

The table lists this clonotype with a few counts. The V gene is TRBV6-6, the J gene TRBJ2-3; D not resolved. CDR1 is MNHNY and CDR2 is SVGAGI in the germline V gene (reference sequence). The CDR3 is 13 amino acids. Trimming shortened V by 7 bases and J by 6 bases, and 14 bases separated the two germline ends. In DNA, the CDR3 is TGTGCCAGCACCCCACCCGTGGGGGATACGCAGTATTTT. Its translation: CASTPPVGDTQYF.

This clonotype was seen repeatedly, ten times or more. The chain has TRBV29-1 and TRBJ2-3; D gene unclear. CDR3 length: 14 amino acids. The ends were cut back, 6 bases at V and 5 bases at J, with 18 bases in the middle. The germline V gene encodes CDR1 SQVTM and CDR2 ANQGSEA. In DNA form, the CDR3 reads TGCAGCGTGGTGGAGCGAGAGAGACTAGATACGCAGTATTTT. Translated: CSVVERERLDTQYF.